The subject of this entry is one T cell receptor beta chain. As yet, its antigen is unknown. As defined, naive CD8 cells were CD45RO-negative and positively selected for CCR7, with terminally differentiated effector memory CD45RA+ cells excluded. Germline values: CDR1 PRHDT, CDR2 FYEKMQ (reference sequence). V lost 5 bases and J 4 bases, leaving 5 bases between the germline ends. The CDR3 runs to 12 residues. Running of the assay took place at deep level. Assay: immunoSEQ multiplex PCR; the TCRdb copy retains only in-frame clones and omits some. The data show about 580,000 clones, about 98% seen once. This sample was taken from a study of shared clonotypes between healthy human individuals. The study's findings and limits: Estimated richness was generally greater in naive than memory subsets.

The chain is built from TRBV13 and TRBJ2-2; D is ambiguous. Sequencing used naive CD8+ T cells sorted from blood. The receptor comes from a man aged 25-45 years in good health. DNA for the CDR3: TGTGCCAGCAGCCCGTCCACCGGGGAGCTGTTTTTT. Translation gives CASSPSTGELFF.